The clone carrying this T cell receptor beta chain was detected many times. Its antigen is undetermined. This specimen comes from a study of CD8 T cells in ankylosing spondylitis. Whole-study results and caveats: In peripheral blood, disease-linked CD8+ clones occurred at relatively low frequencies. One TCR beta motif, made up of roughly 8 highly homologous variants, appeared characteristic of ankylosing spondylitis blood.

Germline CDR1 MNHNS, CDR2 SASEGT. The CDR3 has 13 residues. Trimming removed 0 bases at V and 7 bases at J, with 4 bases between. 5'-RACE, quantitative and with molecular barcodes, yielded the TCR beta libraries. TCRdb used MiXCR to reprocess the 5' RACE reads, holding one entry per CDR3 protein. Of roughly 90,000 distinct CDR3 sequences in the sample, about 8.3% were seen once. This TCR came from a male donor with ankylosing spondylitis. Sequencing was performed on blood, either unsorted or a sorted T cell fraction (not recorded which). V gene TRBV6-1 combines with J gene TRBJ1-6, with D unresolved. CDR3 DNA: TGTGCCAGCAGTGAAGCCGAAAATTCACCCCTCCACTTT. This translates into CASSEAENSPLHF.